This TCR beta chain was sequenced in a study of blood T cell repertoires in COVID-19. Study information: Samples representing acute and convalescent COVID-19 were sourced from the United States, Italy and Spain. T cells, B-cell-depleted T cells, or PBMCs provided the cDNA or gDNA that served as material.

As processed by the authors: Amplification with reference gene primers provided the estimates of nucleated cell counts. Method: immunoSEQ multiplex PCR; TCRdb's copy keeps in-frame clones and lacks some. Clone size and V and J calls were adopted from that table, with D and trimming inferred from the DNA. The sample has 15,000 to 20,000 clones; approximately 91% are singletons. J was trimmed by 6 bases and V by 5 bases; bases with no gene match: 18. In germline, CDR1 is SGHVS, CDR2 FQNEAQ. This CDR3 is 18 amino acids long. The TCR comes from a man aged 35 to 55 with active COVID-19. The V call is TRBV7-8, the J call TRBJ2-1, with 8 bases identical to TRBD1. Sequenced: peripheral blood. The CDR3 DNA reads as TGTGCCAGCAGCCCTCCCCCCCCAGGGGGCTTTTTTGGCAATGAGCAGTTCTTC. Protein sequence: CASSPPPPGGFFGNEQFF.